The clone carrying this T cell receptor (beta chain) was observed a few times. This entry belongs to a study of T cells after yellow fever vaccination. The germline V and J ends were trimmed by 2 bases and 8 bases, with 9 bases remaining between them. There are 12 residues in the CDR3. The germline V gene encodes CDR1 MGHDK and CDR2 SYGVNS. One entry per CDR3 protein, called by TCRdb with MiXCR from the 5' RACE reads. The profile shows around 230,000 distinct CDR3 sequences, around 6.7% of them singletons. The chain couples TRBV25-1 to TRBJ1-2; D is uncertain. The sample consisted of CD4+ T cells sorted from PBMCs, taken on the day of the yellow fever booster vaccination. The source of this sequence is a man aged 30-40 years who received the YFV17D yellow fever vaccine. The CDR3, as DNA: TGTGCCAGCAGTGAACGGATGGAAGGCTACACCTTC. This encodes CASSERMEGYTF.